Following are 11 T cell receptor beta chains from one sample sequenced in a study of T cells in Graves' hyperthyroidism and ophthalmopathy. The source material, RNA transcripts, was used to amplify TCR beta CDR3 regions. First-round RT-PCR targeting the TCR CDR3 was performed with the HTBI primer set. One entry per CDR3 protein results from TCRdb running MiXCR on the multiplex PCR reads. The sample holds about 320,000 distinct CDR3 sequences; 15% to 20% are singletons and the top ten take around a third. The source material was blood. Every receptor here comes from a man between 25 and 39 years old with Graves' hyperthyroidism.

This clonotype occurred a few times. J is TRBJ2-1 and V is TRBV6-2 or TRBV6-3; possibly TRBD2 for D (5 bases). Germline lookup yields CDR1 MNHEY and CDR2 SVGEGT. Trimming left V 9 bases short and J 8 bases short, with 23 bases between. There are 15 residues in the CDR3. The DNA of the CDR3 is TGTGCCAGTGTCCGGTCCCCGGTTGAGGGCGATGAGCAGTTCTTC. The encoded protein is CASVRSPVEGDEQFF.

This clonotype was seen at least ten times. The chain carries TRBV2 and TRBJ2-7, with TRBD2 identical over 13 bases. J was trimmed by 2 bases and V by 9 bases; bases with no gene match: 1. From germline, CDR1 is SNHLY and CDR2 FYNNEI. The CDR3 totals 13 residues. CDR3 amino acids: CARGTSGTYEQYF. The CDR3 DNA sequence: TGTGCCAGAGGGACTAGCGGGACCTACGAGCAGTACTTC.

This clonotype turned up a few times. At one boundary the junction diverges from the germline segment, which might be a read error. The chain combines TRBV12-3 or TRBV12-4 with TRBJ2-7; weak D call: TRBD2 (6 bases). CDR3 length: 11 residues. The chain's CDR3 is CTSSLAVEQYF. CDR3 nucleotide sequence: TGTACCAGCAGTTTAGCGGTGGAGCAGTACTTC.

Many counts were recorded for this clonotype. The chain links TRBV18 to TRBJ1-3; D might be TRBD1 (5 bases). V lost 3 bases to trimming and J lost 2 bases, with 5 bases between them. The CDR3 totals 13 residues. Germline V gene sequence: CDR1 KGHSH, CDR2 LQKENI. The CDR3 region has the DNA TGTGCCAGCTCACCGACAGCTGGAAACACCATATATTTT. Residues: CASSPTAGNTIYF.

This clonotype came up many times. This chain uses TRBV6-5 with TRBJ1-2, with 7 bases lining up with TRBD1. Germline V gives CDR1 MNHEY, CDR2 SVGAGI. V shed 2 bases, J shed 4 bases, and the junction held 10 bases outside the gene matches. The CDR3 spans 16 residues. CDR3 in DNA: TGTGCCAGCAGTTACAGTTTACAGGGGAGTATCTATGGCTACACCTTC. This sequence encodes CASSYSLQGSIYGYTF.

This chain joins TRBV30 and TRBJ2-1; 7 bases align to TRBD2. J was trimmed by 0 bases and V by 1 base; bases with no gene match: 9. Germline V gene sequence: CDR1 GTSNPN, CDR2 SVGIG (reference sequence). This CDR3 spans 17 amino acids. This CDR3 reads CAWSESGAHLSYNEQFF. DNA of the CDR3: TGTGCCTGGAGTGAGAGCGGGGCCCACCTCTCCTACAATGAGCAGTTCTTC. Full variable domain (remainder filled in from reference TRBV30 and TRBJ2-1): SQTIHQWPATLVQPVGSPLSLECTVEGTSNPNLYWYRQAAGRGLQLLFYSVGIGQISSEVPQNLSASRPQDRQFILSSKKLLLSDSGFYLCAWSESGAHLSYNEQFFGPGTRLTVL.

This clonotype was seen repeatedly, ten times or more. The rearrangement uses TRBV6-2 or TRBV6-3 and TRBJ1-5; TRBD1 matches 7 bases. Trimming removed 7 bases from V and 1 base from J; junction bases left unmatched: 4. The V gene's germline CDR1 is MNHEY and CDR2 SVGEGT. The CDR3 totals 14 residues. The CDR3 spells CASNRDRSNQPQHF. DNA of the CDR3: TGTGCCAGCAACCGGGACAGAAGCAATCAGCCCCAGCATTTT.

CDR3 region: CASSLAGVRKTQYF. CDR3 sequence (DNA): TGTGCCAGCAGTTTAGCAGGGGTGAGAAAGACCCAGTACTTC. This sequence joins TRBV27 and TRBJ2-5; D perhaps matches TRBD1 (6 bases). CDR1 MNHEY and CDR2 SMNVEV come from the germline V gene (reference sequence). V was cut by 2 bases and J by 6 bases, with 13 bases left in between. The CDR3 loop spans 14 amino acids.

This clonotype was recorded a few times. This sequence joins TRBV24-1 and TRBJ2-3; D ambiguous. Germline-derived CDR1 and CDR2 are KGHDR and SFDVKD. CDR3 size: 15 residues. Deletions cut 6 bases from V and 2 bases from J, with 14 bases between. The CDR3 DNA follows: TGTGCCACCAGTCGCAGATCGACTGCCACAGATACGCAGTATTTT. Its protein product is CATSRRSTATDTQYF.

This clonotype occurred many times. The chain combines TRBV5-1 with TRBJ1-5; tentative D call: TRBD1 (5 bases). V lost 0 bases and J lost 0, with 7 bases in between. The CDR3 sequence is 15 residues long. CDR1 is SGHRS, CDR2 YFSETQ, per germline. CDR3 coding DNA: TGCGCCAGCAGCTTGGGAGACAGTAGCAATCAGCCCCAGCATTTT. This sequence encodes CASSLGDSSNQPQHF.

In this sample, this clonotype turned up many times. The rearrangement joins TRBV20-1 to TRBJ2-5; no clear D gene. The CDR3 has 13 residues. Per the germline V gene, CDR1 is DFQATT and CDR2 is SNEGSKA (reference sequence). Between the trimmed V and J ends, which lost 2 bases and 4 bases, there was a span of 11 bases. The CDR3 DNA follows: TGCAGTGCTAGACACCCGAGAGGAGAGACCCAGTACTTC. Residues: CSARHPRGETQYF.